This passage covers 30 T cell receptor beta chains from one sample sequenced in a study of T cell responses to AZD1222 COVID-19 vaccine. Generated by immunoSEQ multiplex PCR, the TCRdb table keeps only in-frame clones and is missing some. Of 150,000 to 200,000 clones listed, 85% to 95% were seen once; the top ten hold about 4%. The sample consisted of peripheral blood, taken on day 0 of AZD1222 vaccination. The receptors derive from an adult in good health.

The genes are TRBV15 and TRBJ1-3; D might be TRBD1 (6 bases). This CDR3 is 14 amino acids long. Germline-derived CDR1 and CDR2 are LNHNV and YYDKDF (reference sequence). With 1 base removed from V and 3 bases from J, the gap between germline ends came to 7 bases. CDR3 sequence: CATSRGGLGNTIYF. CDR3 in DNA: TGTGCCACCAGCAGAGGGGGGCTTGGAAACACCATATATTTT.

The chain links TRBV19 to TRBJ1-1, with a tentative D call TRBD1 (5 bases). CDR1 and CDR2 from the germline V gene are LNHDA and SQIVND (reference sequence). The V gene lost 5 bases and the J gene lost 1 base, with 14 bases spanning the gap. The CDR3 runs to 15 residues. The chain's CDR3 is CASSPGTLRNTEAFF. DNA of the CDR3: TGTGCCAGTAGTCCCGGGACTCTTAGGAACACTGAAGCTTTCTTT.

The V call is TRBV27, the J call TRBJ1-1; no definite D call. CDR1 is MNHEY, CDR2 SMNVEV, per germline (reference sequence). Trimming removed 1 base at V and 3 bases at J, with 12 bases between. The CDR3 consists of 15 residues. The CDR3 nucleotides read TGTGCCAGCAGTTTATTCTTATCGGGTTACACTGAAGCTTTCTTT. This codes for CASSLFLSGYTEAFF.

V and J are TRBV27 and TRBJ1-2; D is ambiguous. This CDR3 is 18 amino acids long. Germline V lookup: CDR1 MNHEY, CDR2 SMNVEV (reference sequence). V dropped 5 bases and J dropped 2 bases, with 24 bases sitting between them. CDR3 in DNA: TGTGCCAGCAGTAGGGCACCTGGGGATTTCTTGCCCAACTATGGCTACACCTTC. It codes for CASSRAPGDFLPNYGYTF.

The chain has TRBV28 and TRBJ1-2; a weak D match, TRBD1 (5 bases). This CDR3 has 13 residues. The ends were cut back, 5 bases at V and 7 bases at J, with 14 bases in the middle. Germline V gene sequence: CDR1 MDHEN, CDR2 SYDVKM. The CDR3, as DNA: TGTGCCAGCAGTCCGACAGCTATCCTTGGCTACACCTTC. This translates into CASSPTAILGYTF.

The CDR3 DNA sequence: TGTGCCAGTTCGGAAGTAGCGGGAGTGCGTGAGCAGTTCTTC. The encoded protein is CASSEVAGVREQFF. The chain links TRBV19 to TRBJ2-1; TRBD2 matches 9 bases. From germline, CDR1 is LNHDA and CDR2 SQIVND (reference sequence). V trimming: 8 bases; J trimming: 9 bases; junction bases outside the gene matches: 11. This CDR3 region has 14 residues.

The V gene is TRBV12-3 or TRBV12-4, the J gene TRBJ1-1, with D hard to call. CDR3 length: 13 amino acids. V lost 5 bases and J 0 bases, leaving 7 bases between the germline ends. Here the CDR3 reads CASSIRMNTEAFF. In DNA, the CDR3 is TGTGCCAGCAGTATCCGGATGAACACTGAAGCTTTCTTT.

The rearrangement joins TRBV27 to TRBJ2-7; no clear D. This CDR3 is 13 amino acids long. In germline, CDR1 is MNHEY, CDR2 SMNVEV (reference sequence). Deletions cut 2 bases from V and 3 bases from J, with 8 bases between. The CDR3 loop is CASSLMSDYEQYF. The CDR3 coding sequence is TGTGCCAGCAGTTTAATGAGCGACTACGAGCAGTACTTC.

The chain combines TRBV6-6 with TRBJ2-7, with 7 bases fitting TRBD2. The trim removed 6 bases at V and 3 bases at J, leaving 11 bases unmatched. Looked up from germline, CDR1 is MNHNY and CDR2 is SVGAGI (reference sequence). The CDR3 has 15 residues. CDR3 DNA sequence: TGTGCCAGCAGCTCTGGTACTAGCGTTGACTACGAGCAGTACTTC. It codes for CASSSGTSVDYEQYF.

This clone came up a few times. The CDR3 region has the DNA TGTGCCAGCAGTAACGGGCCTGAAAAACTGTTTTTT. This sequence encodes CASSNGPEKLFF. This chain uses TRBV3-1 (or the pseudogene TRBV3-2) with TRBJ1-4, with D hard to call. With 6 bases removed from V and 7 bases from J, the gap between germline ends came to 9 bases. Germline V gene sequence: CDR1 LGHDT, CDR2 YNNKEL (reference sequence). The CDR3 contains 12 residues.

The rearrangement joins TRBV10-3 to TRBJ1-6; D possibly corresponds to TRBD1 (5 bases). The V gene lost 2 bases and the J gene lost 7 bases, with 12 bases spanning the gap. Germline V gene data show CDR1 as ENHRY and CDR2 as SYGVKD. The CDR3 spans 15 residues. The CDR3, as DNA: TGTGCCATCAGTGAGGGGGCCCTCGGAAATTCACCCCTCCACTTT. Encoded protein: CAISEGALGNSPLHF.

The rearrangement links TRBV5-4 to TRBJ2-5; D tentatively fits TRBD1 or TRBD2 (5 bases each). V lost 5 bases to trimming and J lost 5 bases, with 16 bases between them. The germline CDR1 and CDR2 sequences are SGHNT and YYREEE (reference sequence). The CDR3 extends over 14 amino acids. This chain's CDR3 is CASSWPLGAETQYF. DNA of the CDR3: TGTGCCAGCAGTTGGCCCCTCGGGGCGGAGACCCAGTACTTC.

This chain links TRBV18 with TRBJ1-5, with TRBD1 as a possible D gene (5 bases). The germline gives CDR1 KGHSH, CDR2 LQKENI. The V end was cut by 3 bases, the J end by 1 base, with 7 bases between. The CDR3 has 14 amino acids. CDR3 in amino acids: CASSPRDSNQPQHF. The CDR3 DNA follows: TGTGCCAGCTCACCTCGGGACAGCAATCAGCCCCAGCATTTT.

This rearrangement joins TRBV27 to TRBJ1-5; possibly TRBD1 for D (6 bases). Germline values: CDR1 MNHEY, CDR2 SMNVEV (reference sequence). There are 18 residues in the CDR3. Trimming removed 1 base at V and 9 bases at J, with 25 bases between. CDR3 amino acids: CASSLLQGRADGPGPQHF. CDR3 sequence (DNA): TGTGCCAGCAGTTTATTGCAGGGGCGGGCGGACGGTCCGGGGCCCCAGCATTTT.

The chain combines TRBV18 with TRBJ1-1; 9 positions match TRBD1. V lost 2 bases, J lost 3 bases, and 4 bases stayed unmatched. Germline V gives CDR1 KGHSH, CDR2 LQKENI. The CDR3 has 15 amino acids. CDR3 residues: CASSPVTGGDTEAFF. The CDR3 DNA sequence: TGTGCCAGCTCACCAGTGACAGGGGGGGACACTGAAGCTTTCTTT.

V gene TRBV2 combines with J gene TRBJ2-5; 7 nucleotides align to TRBD2. The V segment lost 4 bases and the J segment 4 bases; nucleotides outside the gene matches: 9. Looked up from germline, CDR1 is SNHLY and CDR2 is FYNNEI. This CDR3 has 15 residues. In DNA, the CDR3 is TGTGCCAGCAGTGTGGGGCCTTCGGGGGGAGAGACCCAGTACTTC. Its translation: CASSVGPSGGETQYF. Complete variable domain (other parts from reference TRBV2 and TRBJ2-5): EPEVTQTPSHQVTQMGQEVILRCVPISNHLYFYWYRQILGQKVEFLVSFYNNEISEKSEIFDDQFSVERPDGSNFTLKIRSTKLEDSAMYFCASSVGPSGGETQYFGPGTRLLVL.

The chain combines TRBV5-1 with TRBJ1-5; unclear D gene. The V end was cut by 0 bases, the J end by 0 bases, with 7 bases between. This CDR3 has 15 residues. Germline loops: CDR1 SGHRS, CDR2 YFSETQ. Here the CDR3 DNA reads TGCGCCAGCAGCTTGGCAGGAAATAGCAATCAGCCCCAGCATTTT. It specifies CASSLAGNSNQPQHF.

The chain joins TRBV3-1 (or the pseudogene TRBV3-2) to TRBJ2-7; 9 bases are shared with TRBD1. From germline, CDR1 is LGHDT and CDR2 YNNKEL (reference sequence). The ends lost 0 bases at V and 0 bases at J; junction bases unmatched: 6. The CDR3 is made up of 17 amino acids. The CDR3 here is CASSQEGQGVFSYEQYF. DNA of the CDR3: TGTGCCAGCAGCCAAGAGGGACAGGGAGTTTTCTCCTACGAGCAGTACTTC.

The chain couples TRBV18 to TRBJ1-1; 7 positions agree with TRBD1. This CDR3 contains 13 residues. Germline assignment: CDR1 KGHSH and CDR2 LQKENI. Germline trimming cut 4 bases from V and 3 bases from J; bases unmatched to any gene: 2. The CDR3 here is CASSLTGDTEAFF. In nucleotides, the CDR3 is TGTGCCAGCTCACTTACAGGGGACACTGAAGCTTTCTTT.

V and J are TRBV19 and TRBJ2-7; D perhaps matches TRBD2 (6 bases). V was shortened by 5 bases and J by 0 bases, with 11 bases between the two germline ends. This CDR3 contains 14 residues. CDR1 is LNHDA and CDR2 is SQIVND in the germline V gene (reference sequence). This chain's CDR3 is CASSEAGSSYEQYF. The CDR3 coding sequence is TGTGCCAGTAGTGAGGCGGGGAGCTCCTACGAGCAGTACTTC.

The chain is built from TRBV6-5 and TRBJ1-2; D uncertain. V gave up 4 bases and J gave up 5 bases, with 17 bases separating them. The CDR3 runs to 15 residues. Germline V gives CDR1 MNHEY, CDR2 SVGAGI. The CDR3 protein is CASSSPATLWYGYTF. The DNA for the CDR3 is TGTGCCAGCAGTTCTCCGGCGACACTTTGGTATGGCTACACCTTC.

V usage is TRBV2 and J usage is TRBJ1-2, with D tentatively TRBD1 (5 bases). Per the germline V gene, CDR1 is SNHLY and CDR2 is FYNNEI. The CDR3 is 15 residues long. Deletions cut 2 bases from V and 8 bases from J, with 18 bases between. CDR3 bases: TGTGCCAGCAGTGAAAGGGGCAGGTCGGGTTCGGGCTACACCTTC. The encoded protein is CASSERGRSGSGYTF.

This chain links TRBV25-1 with TRBJ1-4; D is ambiguous. Looked up from germline, CDR1 is MGHDK and CDR2 is SYGVNS. This CDR3 has 17 residues. V was pared by 1 base and J by 0 bases, with 12 bases between. The CDR3 loop reads CASSEFGGSATNEKLFF. CDR3 nucleotide sequence: TGTGCCAGCAGTGAATTTGGAGGGTCTGCAACTAATGAAAAACTGTTTTTT.

The chain joins TRBV11-2 to TRBJ2-2; 7 bases align to TRBD1. V shed 5 bases, J shed 8 bases, and the junction held 11 bases outside the gene matches. Germline CDR1 and CDR2: SGHAT and FQNNGV. The CDR3 loop spans 15 amino acids. CDR3: CASSGTKGARGELFF. Here the CDR3 DNA reads TGTGCCAGCAGCGGAACGAAGGGGGCTCGTGGGGAGCTGTTTTTT.

The gene calls are TRBV28 and TRBJ2-1, with D tentatively TRBD1 or TRBD2 (5 bases each). V dropped 7 bases and J dropped 1 base, with 14 bases sitting between them. CDR3 length: 15 amino acids. The germline gives CDR1 MDHEN, CDR2 SYDVKM. The CDR3 loop is CASKTGGTSYNEQFF. DNA of the CDR3: TGTGCCAGCAAAACAGGTGGGACGTCCTACAATGAGCAGTTCTTC. The entire variable domain, with the rest obtained from reference TRBV28 and TRBJ2-1, is as follows: DVKVTQSSRYLVKRTGEKVFLECVQDMDHENMFWYRQDPGLGLRLIYFSYDVKMKEKGDIPEGYSVSREKKERFSLILESASTNQTSMYLCASKTGGTSYNEQFFGPGTRLTVL.

This chain links TRBV19 with TRBJ1-5; the D gene is possibly TRBD1 (6 bases). V dropped 9 bases and J dropped 0 bases, with 15 bases sitting between them. Germline assignment: CDR1 LNHDA and CDR2 SQIVND (reference sequence). This CDR3 spans 15 amino acids. Here the CDR3 reads CASRGADYSNQPQHF. CDR3 DNA sequence: TGTGCCAGCCGGGGGGCGGATTATAGCAATCAGCCCCAGCATTTT.

This rearrangement joins TRBV12-3 or TRBV12-4 to TRBJ1-4; D not resolved. The V end lost 9 bases, the J end lost 4 bases, and 12 bases lay between the germline ends. The length of the CDR3 is 13 residues. CDR3 coding DNA: TGTGCCAGTCGCAGTACGGGTAATGAAAAACTGTTTTTT. This gives the protein CASRSTGNEKLFF.

In DNA form, the CDR3 reads TGTGCCAGCAGCTTAGTGATAGCAGGGAACTATGGCTACACCTTC. Protein: CASSLVIAGNYGYTF. The rearrangement links TRBV7-9 to TRBJ1-2; D possibly corresponds to TRBD1 (5 bases). V was cut by 1 base and J by 2 bases, with 11 bases left in between. Germline V lookup: CDR1 SEHNR, CDR2 FQNEAQ (reference sequence). The CDR3 contains 15 residues.

The genes are TRBV11-3 and TRBJ2-5; 10 nucleotides agree with TRBD1. CDR3 length: 15 residues. Germline CDR1 SGHNT, CDR2 YENEEA. J lost 5 bases, V lost 5 bases, and 8 bases had no gene match. CDR3 amino acids: CASSLGTGDMETQYF. The CDR3 coding sequence is TGTGCCAGCAGCCTTGGGACAGGGGATATGGAGACCCAGTACTTC.

V and J are TRBV5-1 and TRBJ1-1, with a weak D call TRBD1 (6 bases). V lost 3 bases to trimming and J lost 4 bases, with 16 bases between them. The germline gives CDR1 SGHRS, CDR2 YFSETQ. This CDR3 is 15 amino acids long. The CDR3 region has the DNA TGCGCCAGCAGCTCAACCCCCCAGGGGACCACTGAAGCTTTCTTT. This sequence encodes CASSSTPQGTTEAFF.